Listed below are T cell receptor beta chains from one sample, sequenced in a study of OX40 agonist ivuxolimab in advanced cancers. Produced via immunoSEQ multiplex PCR; TCRdb's table is partial and in-frame only. The table lists 55,000 to 85,000 clones, 90% to 95% of them singletons, with approximately 8% in the top ten. The sequencing here drew on CD4+ or CD8+ T cells sorted from blood, taken in a trial of the OX40 agonist ivuxolimab. These receptor sequences come from an adult with an advanced solid tumor such as melanoma, head and neck, liver or kidney cancer. The CDR3 runs from the conserved cysteine through the conserved F or W. D genes are given only for firm matches. The size entry is marked missing in some rows and otherwise reads once, few, many or a size class.

j_call	v_call	clone_size	d_call	cdr3_nt	cdr3_aa
TRBJ2-3	TRBV11-3	NA	TRBD1	TGTGCCAGCAGCTTAGGTGGGACAGGGTTCCCAGATACGCAGTATTTT	CASSLGGTGFPDTQYF
TRBJ2-3	TRBV6-5	NA	TRBD2	TGTGCCAGCAGTCTAGCGGGGGGGATCACAGATACGCAGTATTTT	CASSLAGGITDTQYF
TRBJ2-7	TRBV5-4	NA	NA	TGTGCCAGCAGCTTCCGGGGATCCTACGAGCAGTACTTC	CASSFRGSYEQYF
TRBJ2-3	TRBV6-5	once	NA	TGTGCCAGCACCTCCGGCACAGATACGCAGTATTTT	CASTSGTDTQYF
TRBJ2-3	TRBV10-3	NA	NA	TGTGCCATCCCAGGGGCTAGCACAGATACGCAGTATTTT	CAIPGASTDTQYF
TRBJ2-1	TRBV11-2	NA	NA	TGTGCCAGCAGCTTGACGGCGGGCTCCTACAATGAGCAGTTCTTC	CASSLTAGSYNEQFF
TRBJ1-6	TRBV7-9	NA	NA	TGTGCCAGCAGCTTAGCCGGTAATTCACCCCTCCACTTT	CASSLAGNSPLHF
TRBJ2-7	TRBV7-8	NA	NA	TGTGCCAGCAGCTTAGCCAGAGACTACGAGCAGTACTTC	CASSLARDYEQYF
TRBJ2-7	TRBV12-5	NA	TRBD1	TGTGCTAGTGAAGGGTCAGGGGGCTCCTACGAGCAGTACTTC	CASEGSGGSYEQYF
TRBJ1-2	TRBV28	NA	TRBD1	TGTGCCAGCAGCCCGGACAGGGGGGCATATGGCTACACCTTC	CASSPDRGAYGYTF
TRBJ1-2	TRBV7-9	NA	TRBD1	TGTGCCAGCAGCTCCCTGTTCCAGGGGGATTCCTATGGCTACACCTTC	CASSSLFQGDSYGYTF
TRBJ2-7	TRBV27	NA	NA	TGTGCCAGCAGTCCGACCCTTCGACAGGCGCAGTACTTC	CASSPTLRQAQYF
TRBJ1-2	TRBV6-5	NA	TRBD1	TGTGCCAGCAGTCAAGGACAGGGCGCTGGCTACACCTTC	CASSQGQGAGYTF
TRBJ2-2	TRBV27	NA	NA	TGTGCCAGCAGTTTAATCGGGTTCGCGAACACCGGGGAGCTGTTTTTT	CASSLIGFANTGELFF
TRBJ2-1	TRBV9	NA	NA	TGTGCCAGCAGCGGTACAGTTTACAATGAGCAGTTCTTC	CASSGTVYNEQFF
TRBJ2-1	TRBV11-2	once	TRBD2	TGTGCCAGCAGCTTAGTTAGCGGGGGGTACAATGAGCAGTTCTTC	CASSLVSGGYNEQFF